Presented here are 12 T cell receptor beta chains from one specimen sequenced in a study of cytotoxic CD8 clonotypes in ibrutinib-treated CLL. Only in-frame clones appear in the TCRdb table, and some are missing; sequencing was by immunoSEQ multiplex PCR. The sample carries some 130,000 clones, 80% to 90% recorded once. The sample was PBMCs, taken after 24 months of ibrutinib treatment. Source of these receptors: a human donor with chronic lymphocytic leukemia.

The genes are TRBV4-2 and TRBJ2-3; D is perhaps TRBD1 (6 bases). Germline CDR1 is LGHNA and CDR2 is YNFKEQ. Between the trimmed V and J ends, which lost 4 bases and 1 base, there was a span of 9 bases. The CDR3 has 14 amino acids. The CDR3 reads CASSRAGGTDTQYF. CDR3 nucleotide sequence: TGTGCCAGCAGCCGGGCAGGGGGCACAGATACGCAGTATTTT.

The J gene is TRBJ1-2, the V gene TRBV4-3; D may be TRBD1 (6 bases). Trimming stripped 0 bases from V and 3 bases from J, with 11 bases between. The germline V gene has CDR1 LGHNA and CDR2 YSLEER. The CDR3 length is 15 residues. CDR3 nucleotide sequence: TGCGCCAGCAGCCAAGATCAGTCAGGGGACTATGGCTACACCTTC. Its protein product is CASSQDQSGDYGYTF.

This chain uses TRBV5-5 with TRBJ1-1; tentative D call: TRBD1 (5 bases). Germline lookup yields CDR1 SGHKS and CDR2 YYEKEE (reference sequence). The ends were cut back, 1 base at V and 2 bases at J, with 18 bases in the middle. CDR3 length: 17 residues. The CDR3 loop is CASSLIGVGGINTEAFF. For the CDR3, the DNA is TGTGCCAGCAGCTTGATTGGAGTCGGGGGGATTAACACTGAAGCTTTCTTT. Full variable domain (rest looked up from reference TRBV5-5 and TRBJ1-1): DAGVTQSPTHLIKTRGQQVTLRCSPISGHKSVSWYQQVLGQGPQFIFQYYEKEERGRGNFPDRFSARQFPNYSSELNVNALLLGDSALYLCASSLIGVGGINTEAFFGQGTRLTVV.

This clone was picked up a small number of times. V and J are TRBV6-5 and TRBJ2-5, with 10 bases fitting TRBD1. The CDR3 has 13 amino acids. Trimming removed 6 bases from V and 6 bases from J; junction bases left unmatched: 4. Germline CDR1 is MNHEY and CDR2 is SVGAGI. The CDR3 is CASRTGGGKTQYF. The CDR3 nucleotides are TGTGCCAGCAGGACAGGGGGCGGGAAGACCCAGTACTTC.

The chain's CDR3 is CASSLTQNNEQFF. The CDR3 nucleotides read TGTGCCAGCAGCTTAACCCAGAACAATGAGCAGTTCTTC. J is TRBJ2-1 and V is TRBV7-3; D is undetermined. Between the trimmed V and J ends, which lost 0 bases and 5 bases, there was a span of 5 bases. Germline V lookup: CDR1 SGHTA, CDR2 FQGTGA. The CDR3 runs to 13 residues.

The chain recombines TRBV7-9 with TRBJ1-2; maybe TRBD1 (5 bases). Per germline, CDR1 SEHNR and CDR2 FQNEAQ (reference sequence). V was trimmed by 5 bases and J by 6 bases, leaving 19 bases between them. There are 15 residues in the CDR3. The CDR3 loop is CASSMPGTGRDGYTF. The DNA for the CDR3 is TGTGCCAGCAGCATGCCCGGGACCGGCCGTGATGGCTACACCTTC.

This clone was seen only a few times. The chain employs TRBV28 and TRBJ1-2; D is undetermined. This CDR3 spans 14 amino acids. CDR1 and CDR2 from the germline V gene are MDHEN and SYDVKM. V shed 4 bases and J shed 5 bases, with 14 bases lying between them. The CDR3 loop reads CASSSTTARYGYTF. CDR3 DNA: TGTGCCAGCAGTTCCACCACAGCAAGATATGGCTACACCTTC.

V and J are TRBV7-7 and TRBJ2-2, with unresolved D. This CDR3 has 15 amino acids. Germline-derived CDR1 and CDR2 are SSHAT and FNYEAQ (reference sequence). V lost 1 base and J lost 0, with 6 bases in between. CDR3 bases: TGTGCCAGCAGCTTAGAGTTCACGAACACCGGGGAGCTGTTTTTT. This codes for CASSLEFTNTGELFF.

The V and J genes are TRBV2 and TRBJ1-4, with TRBD1 matching over 8 bases. Germline CDR1 and CDR2: SNHLY and FYNNEI. CDR3 length: 14 amino acids. V was pared by 4 bases and J by 8 bases, with 6 bases of the junction left unmatched. The CDR3 DNA sequence: TGTGCCAGCAGTGTAGACAGGGGTGAGGAAAAACTGTTTTTT. It codes for CASSVDRGEEKLFF.

This clone was found a few times. The chain joins TRBV28 to TRBJ1-4; 9 positions match TRBD1. The germline gives CDR1 MDHEN, CDR2 SYDVKM. Germline trimming cut 7 bases from V and 7 bases from J; bases unmatched to any gene: 10. CDR3 length equals 15 residues. CDR3: CASTPGTGNIEKLFF. The CDR3 nucleotides are TGTGCCAGCACCCCAGGGACAGGGAATATTGAAAAACTGTTTTTT.

The V and J genes are TRBV28 and TRBJ1-5, with a weak D call TRBD1 (5 bases). CDR3 size: 18 residues. The V end lost 4 bases, the J end lost 6 bases, and 25 bases lay between the germline ends. Germline lookup yields CDR1 MDHEN and CDR2 SYDVKM. CDR3: CASSSRKGWSGPVQPQHF. The CDR3 bases are TGTGCCAGCAGTTCCCGCAAGGGGTGGAGCGGCCCCGTTCAGCCCCAGCATTTT.

The chain has TRBV28 and TRBJ1-2, with D hard to call. Per germline, CDR1 MDHEN and CDR2 SYDVKM. V dropped 1 base and J dropped 0 bases, with 15 bases sitting between them. The CDR3 is 17 residues long. The CDR3 region is CASSLFFQRLSNYGYTF. The CDR3, as DNA: TGTGCCAGCAGTTTATTTTTCCAACGGCTGTCTAACTATGGCTACACCTTC.